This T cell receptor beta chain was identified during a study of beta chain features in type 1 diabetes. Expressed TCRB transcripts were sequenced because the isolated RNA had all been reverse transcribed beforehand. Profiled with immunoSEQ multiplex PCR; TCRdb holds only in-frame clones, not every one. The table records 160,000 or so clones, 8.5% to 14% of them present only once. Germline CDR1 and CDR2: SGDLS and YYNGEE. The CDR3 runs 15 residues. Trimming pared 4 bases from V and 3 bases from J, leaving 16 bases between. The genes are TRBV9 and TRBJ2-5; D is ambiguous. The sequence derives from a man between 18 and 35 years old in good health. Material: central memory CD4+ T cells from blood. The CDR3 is CASSSPTRAEETQYF. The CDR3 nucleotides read TGTGCCAGCAGCTCTCCTACCCGGGCTGAAGAGACCCAGTACTTC. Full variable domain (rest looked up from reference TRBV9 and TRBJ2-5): DSGVTQTPKHLITATGQRVTLRCSPRSGDLSVYWYQQSLDQGLQFLIQYYNGEERAKGNILERFSAQQFPDLHSELNLSSLELGDSALYFCASSSPTRAEETQYFGPGTRLLVL.